The T cell receptor (beta chain) described here comes from a study of early T cells in non-severe SARS-CoV-2 infection. Study details: It was bulk RNA from unsorted whole blood that was sequenced, and the chains were unpaired.

The CDR3 loop spans 15 amino acids. Germline V gene sequence: CDR1 SGHAT, CDR2 FQNNGV. V lost 1 base and J 2 bases, leaving 10 bases between the germline ends. This clonotype was observed many times. Individual cDNA molecules received unique molecular identifiers. MiXCR, applied by TCRdb to the 5' RACE reads, yields one record per CDR3 protein. The table records some 87,000 distinct CDR3 sequences, roughly an eighth of them present only once. This clonotype was obtained from an adult who was a healthcare worker with PCR-confirmed SARS-CoV-2 infection or an uninfected control (not recorded which). Sequencing used whole blood. The chain carries TRBV11-2 and TRBJ2-3, with D uncertain. This chain's CDR3 is CASSLGRKITDTQYF. DNA for the CDR3: TGTGCCAGCAGCTTAGGACGTAAGATCACAGATACGCAGTATTTT.